This T cell receptor (beta chain) emerged from a study of CD8+CD57+ T cells in acquired aplastic anemia. Overall study: When averaged, DNA from sorted CD4+ and CD8+ cells came to about 3 ug.

Of note for this clonotype: As yet, its antigen is unknown.

J lost 6 bases, V lost 5 bases, and 12 bases had no gene match. Germline V gives CDR1 SGHTA, CDR2 FQGNSA. The CDR3 spans 16 residues. The study's findings and limits: Both patients and controls carried the same twenty-nine CD8+ CDR3 sequences. Significant differences in CD8+ Simpson's diversity were not observed between patients and controls.

Profiling of TCR beta VDJ combinations and CDR3 sequences used genomic DNA as template. Each CDR3 protein is one row after TCRdb ran MiXCR on the reads. Among 250,000 to 300,000 distinct CDR3 sequences listed, 50% to 70% were seen once. The receptor comes from a human donor with severe aplastic anemia or a healthy control (not recorded which). The rearrangement uses TRBV7-2 and TRBJ2-7; the match to TRBD2 covers 11 bases. Sequencing was done on a sample of sorted CD4+, CD8+, or CD8+CD57+ T cells (not recorded which) from PBMCs. CDR3 loop: CASSRPTSGIPLEQYF. The CDR3 DNA sequence: TGTGCCAGCAGCCGACCGACTAGCGGGATTCCCCTCGAGCAGTACTTC.